One sample yielded the 28 T cell receptor beta chains listed below, sequenced in a study of shared clonotypes between healthy human individuals. The assay was immunoSEQ multiplex PCR, and TCRdb's table has in-frame clones only and misses some. The top ten hold 0.35% to 0.45% of the sample, which has millions of clones, about 92% seen once. Sequenced sample: naive CD4+ T cells from PBMCs. Subset meaning: CD45RA+ positively selected. These receptor sequences come from a man aged 18 to 29 in good health. Some clones in this sample may be carry-over from other donors' samples.

This clone was recorded once. The rearrangement joins TRBV28 to TRBJ1-1; 9 bases align to TRBD1. Germline values: CDR1 MDHEN, CDR2 SYDVKM. CDR3 length: 15 amino acids. The V gene end was trimmed by 6 bases and the J gene end by 5 bases; junction bases not matched to a gene: 10. The CDR3 loop reads CASRGSGTGSTEAFF. The CDR3 DNA follows: TGTGCCAGCAGGGGCTCCGGGACAGGGTCAACTGAAGCTTTCTTT.

The genes are TRBV18 and TRBJ2-3; the D is unclear. The CDR3 covers 13 residues. Trimming removed 3 bases from V and 3 bases from J, with 7 bases in between. CDR1 is KGHSH and CDR2 is LQKENI in the germline V gene. This CDR3 is CASSPTTTDTQYF. For the CDR3, the DNA is TGTGCCAGCTCACCCACCACAACAGATACGCAGTATTTT. The full variable domain, with the rest looked up from reference TRBV18 and TRBJ2-3, is NAGVMQNPRHLVRRRGQEARLRCSPMKGHSHVYWYRQLPEEGLKFMVYLQKENIIDESGMPKERFSAEFPKEGPSILRIQQVVRGDSAAYFCASSPTTTDTQYFGPGTRLTVL.

This clone occurred a few times. The J gene is TRBJ1-1, the V gene TRBV5-1; D gene unclear. CDR3 size: 14 residues. V was clipped by 0 bases and J by 2 bases, with 8 bases between them. Germline lookup yields CDR1 SGHRS and CDR2 YFSETQ. This chain's CDR3 is CASSLEGINTEAFF. The CDR3 DNA is TGCGCCAGCAGCTTGGAGGGCATAAACACTGAAGCTTTCTTT. Drawing the rest from reference TRBV5-1 and TRBJ1-1, the complete variable domain is KAGVTQTPRYLIKTRGQQVTLSCSPISGHRSVSWYQQTPGQGLQFLFEYFSETQRNKGNFPGRFSGRQFSNSRSEMNVSTLELGDSALYLCASSLEGINTEAFFGQGTRLTVV.

The gene calls are TRBV5-6 and TRBJ2-3, with D unresolved. The CDR3 contains 15 residues. V gave up 2 bases and J gave up 3 bases, with 13 bases separating them. Germline V CDR1 and CDR2: SGHDT, YYEEEE. CDR3 region: CASSLDESGTDTQYF. The CDR3 DNA reads TGTGCCAGCAGCTTAGACGAGTCCGGTACAGATACGCAGTATTTT.

Worth noting for this clone: The sample contains more than one DNA sequence encoding this CDR3. The rearrangement joins TRBV9 to TRBJ2-1; D ambiguous. Trimming stripped 2 bases from V and 0 bases from J, with 6 bases between. Germline CDR1 is SGDLS and CDR2 is YYNGEE. The CDR3 has 14 amino acids. CDR3 bases: TGTGCCAGCAGCGTCTTCGGCTCCTACAATGAGCAGTTCTTC. This translates into CASSVFGSYNEQFF.

The chain links TRBV27 to TRBJ2-1, with D uncertain. Trimming cost V 8 bases and J 7 bases, with 9 bases left between them. CDR1 and CDR2 (germline): MNHEY, SMNVEV (reference sequence). This CDR3 region has 11 residues. CDR3 sequence: CASGFYNEQFF. In DNA form, the CDR3 reads TGTGCCAGCGGGTTTTATAATGAGCAGTTCTTC.

Details on this clone: At one end the junction does not follow the germline gene, possibly because of a read error. The J gene is TRBJ2-7, the V gene TRBV5-4, with D possibly matching TRBD2 (5 bases). Germline CDR1 and CDR2: SGHNT and YYREEE (reference sequence). The CDR3 is 14 amino acids. The CDR3 region is CASSLAGSRPTEHF. The CDR3 bases are TGTGCCAGCAGCTTGGCGGGATCTAGGCCTACCGAACACTTC.

This rearrangement joins TRBV6-1 to TRBJ1-2; 7 bases map to TRBD1. Germline V gene data show CDR1 as MNHNS and CDR2 as SASEGT. With 7 bases clipped from V and 0 bases from J, the junction kept 8 bases outside the gene matches. The CDR3 is made up of 15 amino acids. CDR3 residues: CASTKDRPTNYGYTF. CDR3 coding DNA: TGTGCCAGCACAAAGGACAGGCCTACTAACTATGGCTACACCTTC.

The chain links TRBV6-5 to TRBJ1-2; 7 bases fit TRBD1. J was trimmed by 5 bases and V by 6 bases; bases with no gene match: 6. The CDR3 is 13 residues long. Germline CDR1 is MNHEY and CDR2 is SVGAGI. The CDR3: CASSRGQQYGYTF. CDR3 DNA sequence: TGTGCCAGCAGCCGGGGACAGCAATATGGCTACACCTTC.

The genes are TRBV28 and TRBJ2-2; weak D call: TRBD1 (6 bases). The CDR3 is made up of 14 amino acids. CDR1 MDHEN and CDR2 SYDVKM come from the germline V gene. V dropped 1 base and J dropped 9 bases, with 12 bases sitting between them. DNA of the CDR3: TGTGCCAGCAGTTTATCAGGGGCCCATAGGGAGCTGTTTTTT. It specifies CASSLSGAHRELFF.

The chain combines TRBV2 with TRBJ2-5; perhaps D is TRBD1 or TRBD2 (6 bases each). CDR3 length equals 13 residues. Trimming took 4 bases from V and 5 from J, leaving 11 bases between them. Germline V gene data show CDR1 as SNHLY and CDR2 as FYNNEI. CDR3 in DNA: TGTGCCAGCAGTGCGGGGGCGAGGGAGACCCAGTACTTC. It codes for CASSAGARETQYF.

Details on this clone: In the same sample, other DNA sequences code for this CDR3. Here the CDR3 reads CASSLAGVNTEAFF. In DNA, the CDR3 is TGTGCCAGCAGCTTAGCAGGGGTTAACACTGAAGCTTTCTTT. The rearrangement joins TRBV7-2 to TRBJ1-1, with a tentative D call TRBD1 (5 bases). The V end lost 0 bases, the J end lost 2 bases, and 7 bases lay between the germline ends. This CDR3 region has 14 residues. Germline CDR1 and CDR2: SGHTA and FQGNSA. The full variable domain, with the rest looked up from reference TRBV7-2 and TRBJ1-1, is GAGVSQSPSNKVTEKGKDVELRCDPISGHTALYWYRQSLGQGLEFLIYFQGNSAPDKSGLPSDRFSAERTGGSVSTLTIQRTQQEDSAVYLCASSLAGVNTEAFFGQGTRLTVV.

In regard to this clone: Other DNA sequences in this sample translate to the same CDR3. The genes are TRBV6-6 and TRBJ1-5; 8 bases line up with TRBD1. The germline gives CDR1 MNHNY, CDR2 SVGAGI (reference sequence). The CDR3 runs to 14 residues. V trimming: 6 bases; J trimming: 6 bases; junction bases outside the gene matches: 7. The CDR3 region has the DNA TGTGCCAGCAGCTATGGACAGGGAGGTCAGCCCCAGCATTTT. Its protein product is CASSYGQGGQPQHF.

This chain links TRBV5-4 with TRBJ2-1; 9 nucleotides agree with TRBD2. The CDR3 spans 17 residues. V trimming: 5 bases; J trimming: 0 bases; junction bases outside the gene matches: 9. Per germline, CDR1 SGHNT and CDR2 YYREEE (reference sequence). The CDR3 spells CASSTKGGRASYNEQFF. CDR3 nucleotide sequence: TGTGCCAGCAGTACAAAAGGCGGGAGGGCCTCCTACAATGAGCAGTTCTTC.

The gene calls are TRBV5-6 and TRBJ2-2, with unresolved D. The length of the CDR3 is 14 residues. In germline, CDR1 is SGHDT, CDR2 YYEEEE. Between the trimmed V and J ends, which lost 1 base and 6 bases, there was a span of 10 bases. CDR3 in amino acids: CASSLFDGSGELFF. The CDR3 coding sequence is TGTGCCAGCAGCTTGTTTGACGGGTCCGGGGAGCTGTTTTTT.

This sequence joins TRBV25-1 and TRBJ1-2; the D is unclear. Germline assignment: CDR1 MGHDK and CDR2 SYGVNS. Trimming removed 7 bases from V and 4 bases from J, with 22 bases in between. The CDR3 contains 16 residues. The CDR3 here is CASMGFGGNYGYGYTF. The CDR3 region has the DNA TGTGCCAGCATGGGGTTCGGAGGGAATTATGGCTATGGCTACACCTTC.

This clone occurred once. The rearrangement links TRBV7-2 to TRBJ1-4, with D possibly being TRBD1 (5 bases). Per germline, CDR1 SGHTA and CDR2 FQGNSA. The CDR3 is 11 residues long. Trimming took 5 bases from V and 10 from J, leaving 8 bases between them. The CDR3 reads CASSPGGKLFF. The CDR3 region has the DNA TGTGCCAGCAGCCCGGGGGGAAAACTGTTTTTT.

The gene calls are TRBV6-1 and TRBJ1-1; D unresolved. This CDR3 has 14 residues. Germline CDR1 MNHNS, CDR2 SASEGT. V was pared by 3 bases and J by 3 bases, with 11 bases between. The CDR3, as DNA: TGTGCCAGCAGTGATTACAGAGATTACACTGAAGCTTTCTTT. The encoded protein is CASSDYRDYTEAFF.

Regarding this clone: The sample holds other DNA sequences that translate to the same CDR3. The chain couples TRBV4-2 to TRBJ1-5; D not certain. V lost 0 bases and J lost 4, with 4 bases in between. The CDR3 sequence is 13 residues long. Germline V gene sequence: CDR1 LGHNA, CDR2 YNFKEQ. The CDR3 DNA sequence: TGTGCCAGCAGCCAAGATCGGAATCAGCCCCAGCATTTT. Protein product: CASSQDRNQPQHF.

The chain has TRBV6-1 and TRBJ2-7; D not resolved. CDR3 length equals 11 residues. The V end lost 6 bases, the J end lost 3 bases, and 6 bases lay between the germline ends. CDR1 MNHNS and CDR2 SASEGT come from the germline V gene. The CDR3 bases are TGTGCCAGCAGCTTCAACTACGAGCAGTACTTC. It codes for CASSFNYEQYF.

This clone has only one observation. The rearrangement uses TRBV9 and TRBJ2-6, with 7 bases identical to TRBD2. The CDR3 runs to 17 residues. Per the germline V gene, CDR1 is SGDLS and CDR2 is YYNGEE. V was pared by 5 bases and J by 1 base, with 9 bases of the junction left unmatched. The CDR3 nucleotides are TGTGCCAGCAGTGGGCGGGAGATCATTTCTGGGGCCAACGTCCTGACTTTC. The encoded protein is CASSGREIISGANVLTF. The full variable domain, completed using reference TRBV9 and TRBJ2-6, is DSGVTQTPKHLITATGQRVTLRCSPRSGDLSVYWYQQSLDQGLQFLIQYYNGEERAKGNILERFSAQQFPDLHSELNLSSLELGDSALYFCASSGREIISGANVLTFGAGSRLTVL.

The V call is TRBV19, the J call TRBJ2-3; 7 nucleotides agree with TRBD1. Per germline, CDR1 LNHDA and CDR2 SQIVND (reference sequence). V lost 1 base and J lost 0; bases outside the gene matches: 10. The CDR3 extends over 18 amino acids. The CDR3 DNA sequence: TGTGCCAGTAGTATAGTAATTAGGACAGGACATAGCACAGATACGCAGTATTTT. This translates into CASSIVIRTGHSTDTQYF.

This clone was seen once. The chain employs TRBV5-1 and TRBJ2-3; no reliable D call. The V gene lost 0 bases and the J gene lost 2 bases, with 4 bases spanning the gap. CDR3 length: 13 amino acids. Per germline, CDR1 SGHRS and CDR2 YFSETQ. Here the CDR3 DNA reads TGCGCCAGCAGCTTGGAGACCACAGATACGCAGTATTTT. It encodes CASSLETTDTQYF.

The rearrangement links TRBV5-1 to TRBJ2-2; no definite D call. CDR3 length equals 15 residues. Deletions cut 0 bases from V and 5 bases from J, with 11 bases between. Germline CDR1 reads SGHRS; CDR2 reads YFSETQ. This chain's CDR3 is CASSLGLSGTGELFF. The CDR3 region has the DNA TGCGCCAGCAGCTTGGGCCTCTCCGGGACCGGGGAGCTGTTTTTT.

The gene calls are TRBV27 and TRBJ2-5, with a possible D match to TRBD1 (5 bases). The germline gives CDR1 MNHEY, CDR2 SMNVEV (reference sequence). The CDR3 is 15 amino acids. Trimming took 6 bases from V and 5 from J, leaving 19 bases between them. DNA of the CDR3: TGTGCCAGCAGCTTGACCGGCGTAGGGGTTGAGACCCAGTACTTC. It encodes CASSLTGVGVETQYF.

The V and J genes are TRBV19 and TRBJ2-1, with TRBD2 identical over 9 bases. Trimming at V came to 7 bases and at J to 4 bases, leaving 14 bases not matched to a gene. This CDR3 is built from 17 residues. From germline, CDR1 is LNHDA and CDR2 SQIVND (reference sequence). DNA of the CDR3: TGTGCCAGTAAGTCACAGGCGGCTAGCGGGGCTTACAATGAGCAGTTCTTC. Its translation is CASKSQAASGAYNEQFF.

The chain links TRBV6-1 to TRBJ2-7; D uncertain. The V gene lost 3 bases and the J gene lost 1 base, with 10 bases spanning the gap. Germline lookup yields CDR1 MNHNS and CDR2 SASEGT. This CDR3 is 14 amino acids long. CDR3 bases: TGTGCCAGCAGTGACTACTTGAAGTCCTACGAGCAGTACTTC. It specifies CASSDYLKSYEQYF.

The gene calls are TRBV4-3 and TRBJ2-3; 10 positions match TRBD2. V gave up 3 bases and J gave up 0 bases; unmatched junction bases: 6. CDR3 length: 17 residues. Per germline, CDR1 LGHNA and CDR2 YSLEER. The CDR3 here is CASSQLGTSASTDTQYF. The CDR3 nucleotides read TGCGCCAGCAGCCAGCTTGGGACTAGCGCTAGCACAGATACGCAGTATTTT.